The 20 T cell receptor beta chains listed next were all sequenced from one sample in a study of CD8 T cells in ankylosing spondylitis. TCRdb re-called the 5' RACE reads with MiXCR, one entry per CDR3 protein. The data contain 200,000 to 250,000 distinct CDR3 sequences, under 35% of them singletons. Sequencing was done on a sample of blood, either unsorted or a sorted T cell fraction (not recorded which). These receptors were taken from a male donor with ankylosing spondylitis or in good health (not recorded which).

The chain uses TRBV4-1 and TRBJ2-5; 7 positions match TRBD1. The junction had 3 bases not matched to a gene; V was cut back by 3 bases and J by 2 bases. Germline V gene sequence: CDR1 MGHRA, CDR2 YSYEKL. This CDR3 region has 14 residues. The CDR3, as DNA: TGCGCCAGCAGCCAGGGACAGAAACAAGAGACCCAGTACTTC. It encodes CASSQGQKQETQYF.

Only a few counts were recorded for this clonotype. The rearrangement uses TRBV6-5 and TRBJ2-3; 7 nucleotides line up with TRBD2. V shed 4 bases and J 2 bases; nucleotides not matched to a gene: 9. The CDR3 totals 16 residues. Looked up from germline, CDR1 is MNHEY and CDR2 is SVGAGI. The CDR3 DNA is TGTGCCAGCAGTTCCTCGGCGGGGGAACCCACAGATACGCAGTATTTT. Protein: CASSSSAGEPTDTQYF.

This chain joins TRBV5-6 and TRBJ2-7; D is tentatively TRBD1 or TRBD2 (5 bases each). Germline V CDR1 and CDR2: SGHDT, YYEEEE. This CDR3 comprises 16 residues. V was shortened by 4 bases and J by 1 base, with 18 bases between the two germline ends. The CDR3 DNA is TGTGCCAGCAGCGCCACATGGACGAGGGGATCCTACGAGCAGTACTTC. Its protein product is CASSATWTRGSYEQYF.

The rearrangement uses TRBV28 and TRBJ2-7; 7 nucleotides match TRBD1. The CDR3 has 14 residues. Germline V gene data show CDR1 as MDHEN and CDR2 as SYDVKM. V lost 5 bases and J lost 5; bases outside the gene matches: 9. CDR3: CASSTPGGLHEQYF. In DNA, the CDR3 is TGTGCCAGCAGTACTCCAGGGGGTCTACACGAGCAGTACTTC.

The rearrangement uses TRBV28 and TRBJ2-1; 7 bases line up with TRBD2. This CDR3 spans 15 amino acids. Germline trimming cut 3 bases from V and 8 bases from J; bases unmatched to any gene: 10. Germline V gene lookup returns CDR1 MDHEN and CDR2 SYDVKM. The CDR3 nucleotides are TGTGCCAGCAGTTTTTCAGCGGGGACTCCCCATGAGCAGTTCTTC. It encodes CASSFSAGTPHEQFF.

The chain links TRBV24-1 to TRBJ2-1, with a tentative D call TRBD1 (7 bases). V was shortened by 5 bases and J by 6 bases, with 16 bases between the two germline ends. The CDR3 runs 15 residues. Germline CDR1 KGHDR, CDR2 SFDVKD. CDR3 region: CATSGAGQSRNEQFF. Here the CDR3 DNA reads TGTGCCACCAGTGGCGCGGGACAGAGCCGCAATGAGCAGTTCTTC.

The chain links TRBV12-3 or TRBV12-4 to TRBJ1-2, with D tentatively TRBD1 (5 bases). The CDR3 is 11 amino acids. V was clipped by 3 bases and J by 10 bases, with 9 bases between them. The DNA of the CDR3 is TGTGCCAGCAGTTTCATGGGGGACTACACCTTC. Its protein product is CASSFMGDYTF.

This clonotype has a handful of counts. The gene calls are TRBV5-4 and TRBJ2-3; D is unresolved. V was cut by 1 base and J by 10 bases, with 10 bases left in between. The CDR3 contains 12 residues. CDR1 and CDR2 (germline): SGHNT, YYREEE (reference sequence). This CDR3 reads CASSLPGVPQYF. DNA of the CDR3: TGTGCCAGCAGCTTGCCAGGTGTTCCGCAGTATTTT.

This clonotype occurred a few times. The chain carries TRBV10-3 and TRBJ1-5; tentatively, D is TRBD1 (5 bases). Germline-derived CDR1 and CDR2 are ENHRY and SYGVKD. V lost 2 bases to trimming and J lost 1 base, with 12 bases between them. The CDR3 runs to 16 residues. The CDR3 DNA reads TGTGCCATCAGTGAGACAGGTCTGGGGAGCAATCAGCCCCAGCATTTT. It codes for CAISETGLGSNQPQHF.

This clonotype was recorded a few times. The rearrangement joins TRBV29-1 to TRBJ1-1; tentatively, D is TRBD1 (5 bases). The CDR3 covers 14 residues. The V end lost 4 bases, the J end lost 4 bases, and 16 bases lay between the germline ends. CDR1 and CDR2 (germline): SQVTM, ANQGSEA. The CDR3 sequence: CSVGEKGLSTEAFF. The CDR3 DNA is TGCAGCGTTGGGGAGAAGGGGCTAAGCACTGAAGCTTTCTTT.

The rearrangement uses TRBV20-1 and TRBJ2-1; 11 bases are shared with TRBD2. The germline V gene has CDR1 DFQATT and CDR2 SNEGSKA (reference sequence). The CDR3 spans 17 residues. V gave up 5 bases and J gave up 0 bases; unmatched junction bases: 9. The CDR3: CSAQASGGPSSYNEQFF. CDR3 sequence (DNA): TGCAGTGCTCAGGCTAGCGGGGGGCCAAGCTCCTACAATGAGCAGTTCTTC.

J is TRBJ2-2 and V is TRBV15; 9 bases fit TRBD2. Unmatched junction bases numbered 7, after V lost 0 bases and J lost 5 bases. There are 17 residues in the CDR3. Germline CDR1 is LNHNV and CDR2 is YYDKDF (reference sequence). CDR3 amino acids: CATSRDEASGATGELFF. The CDR3 nucleotides read TGTGCCACCAGCAGAGATGAGGCTAGCGGGGCTACCGGGGAGCTGTTTTTT.

The V and J genes are TRBV6-4 and TRBJ1-2; unclear D gene. Trimming cost V 3 bases and J 0 bases, with 5 bases left between them. CDR3 length: 13 residues. The germline CDR1 and CDR2 sequences are MRHNA and SNTAGT. The CDR3 nucleotides read TGTGCCAGCAGTGAGACGGCTAACTATGGCTACACCTTC. It translates to CASSETANYGYTF.

The chain is built from TRBV10-3 and TRBJ2-3, with 7 bases identical to TRBD2. V shed 8 bases and J 12 bases; nucleotides not matched to a gene: 14. The CDR3 loop spans 13 amino acids. CDR1 and CDR2 from the germline V gene are ENHRY and SYGVKD. CDR3 nucleotides: TGTGCCATCGGGCGATTCGACCGGGGGGACCAGTATTTT. Translated: CAIGRFDRGDQYF.

This clonotype was picked up a small number of times. The chain has TRBV20-1 and TRBJ2-5; D tentatively reads TRBD1 or TRBD2 (5 bases each). Germline assignment: CDR1 DFQATT and CDR2 SNEGSKA (reference sequence). This CDR3 spans 18 amino acids. Trimming removed 3 bases at V and 2 bases at J, with 25 bases between. The CDR3 sequence: CSARFGDLPGVLQETQYF. The CDR3 DNA is TGCAGTGCTAGGTTTGGGGACCTGCCCGGGGTGTTACAAGAGACCCAGTACTTC.

This clonotype has a handful of counts. The chain combines TRBV5-1 with TRBJ2-3; 11 positions match TRBD2. The V and J ends lost 4 bases and 5 bases, in that order; junction bases with no gene match: 6. The germline gives CDR1 SGHRS, CDR2 YFSETQ. This CDR3 has 15 amino acids. The CDR3 region has the DNA TGCGCCAGCAGCCAAGGACTAGCGGGTCTAGATACGCAGTATTTT. Amino acids: CASSQGLAGLDTQYF. Looking up the rest from reference TRBV5-1 and TRBJ2-3 gives the full variable domain: KAGVTQTPRYLIKTRGQQVTLSCSPISGHRSVSWYQQTPGQGLQFLFEYFSETQRNKGNFPGRFSGRQFSNSRSEMNVSTLELGDSALYLCASSQGLAGLDTQYFGPGTRLTVL.

The CDR3 loop is CASSEALQGPQHF. CDR3 sequence (DNA): TGTGCCAGCAGTGAAGCGCTACAGGGACCCCAGCATTTT. The gene calls are TRBV2 and TRBJ1-5; weak D call: TRBD1 (6 bases). V lost 0 bases to trimming and J lost 10 bases, with 10 bases between them. There are 13 residues in the CDR3. Germline V gene sequence: CDR1 SNHLY, CDR2 FYNNEI. Supplemented by reference TRBV2 and TRBJ1-5, the full variable domain reads EPEVTQTPSHQVTQMGQEVILRCVPISNHLYFYWYRQILGQKVEFLVSFYNNEISEKSEIFDDQFSVERPDGSNFTLKIRSTKLEDSAMYFCASSEALQGPQHFGDGTRLSIL.

This clonotype was counted a few times. The V call is TRBV20-1, the J call TRBJ1-5, with 11 bases that match TRBD1. V trimming: 4 bases; J trimming: 9 bases; junction bases outside the gene matches: 2. Germline V gives CDR1 DFQATT, CDR2 SNEGSKA (reference sequence). This CDR3 contains 12 residues. The CDR3 DNA reads TGCAGTGCTACCGGGACAGGGGGGCCCCAGCATTTT. Translation gives CSATGTGGPQHF.

CDR3 nucleotides: TGTGCCAGCAGCTTGATCCAGGGGGATGGAGCTTTCTTT. Amino acids: CASSLIQGDGAFF. V and J are TRBV7-9 and TRBJ1-1; 7 bases align to TRBD1. Germline V gene data show CDR1 as SEHNR and CDR2 as FQNEAQ (reference sequence). J lost 10 bases, V lost 3 bases, and 8 bases had no gene match. CDR3 length: 13 amino acids.

The chain is built from TRBV6-5 and TRBJ2-7; the D gene could be TRBD1 or TRBD2 (5 bases each). This CDR3 spans 15 amino acids. The germline V gene encodes CDR1 MNHEY and CDR2 SVGAGI. The V gene lost 0 bases and the J gene lost 2 bases, with 11 bases spanning the gap. In DNA, the CDR3 is TGTGCCAGCAGTTACTCGGGACCTATCACCTACGAGCAGTACTTC. It specifies CASSYSGPITYEQYF.